The 6 T cell receptor beta chains listed next were all sequenced from one sample in a study of identical twins. TCRdb reprocessed the 5' RACE reads via MiXCR and lists one record per CDR3 protein. The data hold about 330,000 distinct CDR3 sequences, with approximately 13% observed a single time. Separately, the same data were catalogued under a study of yellow fever vaccine responses in identical twins.

The sample comprised CD8+ T cells sorted from blood. The receptors here all came from a woman aged 18-29 years in good health.

This clonotype was counted between two and nine times. The V gene is TRBV12-3 or TRBV12-4, the J gene TRBJ2-3; 10 nucleotides line up with TRBD2. V trimming: 5 bases; J trimming: 2 bases; junction bases outside the gene matches: 10. The CDR3 consists of 17 residues. The CDR3 loop reads CASSGSGGPFPTDTQYF. The CDR3 nucleotides read TGTGCCAGCAGTGGTAGCGGGGGGCCGTTCCCCACAGATACGCAGTATTTT.

This clonotype has more than one count but fewer than ten. V gene TRBV11-2 combines with J gene TRBJ2-1; TRBD1 matches at 7 bases. Per the germline V gene, CDR1 is SGHAT and CDR2 is FQNNGV. V was clipped by 1 base and J by 1 base; unmatched bases: 4. The CDR3 has 16 residues. In DNA form, the CDR3 reads TGTGCCAGCAGCTTAGGGGCAGGGGGTTCCTACAATGAGCAGTTCTTC. The encoded protein is CASSLGAGGSYNEQFF. Supplemented by reference TRBV11-2 and TRBJ2-1, the full variable domain reads EAGVAQSPRYKIIEKRQSVAFWCNPISGHATLYWYQQILGQGPKLLIQFQNNGVVDDSQLPKDRFSAERLKGVDSTLKIQPAKLEDSAVYLCASSLGAGGSYNEQFFGPGTRLTVL.

This clonotype has a handful of counts. The CDR3 DNA sequence: TGTGCCAGCAGCTTGGGAACAGGGGTAGGAGGGAATGAGCAGTTCTTC. Its protein product is CASSLGTGVGGNEQFF. The V gene is TRBV5-6, the J gene TRBJ2-1; TRBD1 might be the D (7 bases). Germline V lookup: CDR1 SGHDT, CDR2 YYEEEE. Trimming stripped 0 bases from V and 7 bases from J, with 17 bases between. The CDR3 sequence is 16 residues long.

The gene calls are TRBV7-7 and TRBJ2-1, with 15 positions matching TRBD2. The CDR3 is 20 residues long. Germline CDR1 reads SSHAT; CDR2 reads FNYEAQ (reference sequence). After removal of 5 bases from V and 4 bases from J, the junction contained 15 bases not matched to a gene. The CDR3 DNA sequence: TGTGCCAGCAGCGCCGGATCCCGGACTAGCGGGAGGGGCTCTTACAATGAGCAGTTCTTC. It is translated as CASSAGSRTSGRGSYNEQFF.

This clonotype was counted many times. The genes are TRBV5-1 and TRBJ2-7; D is uncertain. The CDR3 loop spans 14 amino acids. Germline V lookup: CDR1 SGHRS, CDR2 YFSETQ. V was clipped by 4 bases and J by 3 bases, with 14 bases between them. CDR3 DNA sequence: TGCGCCAGCAGCGATGACTCCGGCCTCTACGAGCAGTACTTC. Its protein product is CASSDDSGLYEQYF.

The V and J genes are TRBV5-5 and TRBJ1-5; the D gene is possibly TRBD1 (5 bases). V lost 4 bases and J 7 bases, leaving 18 bases between the germline ends. The CDR3 covers 15 residues. CDR1 is SGHKS and CDR2 is YYEKEE in the germline V gene (reference sequence). CDR3 coding DNA: TGTGCCAGCAGCCAGCACGGGGGAAGTGGGCAGCCCCAGCATTTT. Its translation: CASSQHGGSGQPQHF.